The 26 T cell receptor beta chains below were found in one sample sequenced in a study of cytomegalovirus exposure and HLA in healthy donors. Primers included in the PCR were 60 Vbeta and 13 Jbeta primers. The method was immunoSEQ multiplex PCR; TCRdb's version includes in-frame clones alone and lacks a portion of them. The top ten hold 0.65% to 0.9% of the sample, which has about 160,000 clones, approximately 90% seen once. Material for sequencing was PBMCs. Source of these receptors: a woman between 25 and 40 years old in good health and CMV-seronegative.

This clone was detected only a few times. The rearrangement joins TRBV5-1 to TRBJ1-2, with TRBD1 as a possible D gene (6 bases). Germline loops: CDR1 SGHRS, CDR2 YFSETQ. The CDR3 consists of 14 residues. V was trimmed by 5 bases and J by 4 bases, leaving 15 bases between them. CDR3 coding DNA: TGCGCCAGCAGAAAGGAAGGGGGAGTCTATGGCTACACCTTC. The encoded protein is CASRKEGGVYGYTF.

The rearrangement links TRBV4-1 to TRBJ2-7; TRBD1 matches at 8 bases. Germline CDR1 and CDR2: MGHRA and YSYEKL. The V segment lost 3 bases and the J segment 3 bases; nucleotides outside the gene matches: 7. The CDR3 is made up of 15 amino acids. CDR3 DNA sequence: TGCGCCAGCAGCCATGGCAGGGGGCAAGTCTACGAGCAGTACTTC. It specifies CASSHGRGQVYEQYF.

This clone was recorded only once. V is TRBV11-2 and J is TRBJ2-1, with 8 bases that match TRBD2. From germline, CDR1 is SGHAT and CDR2 FQNNGV. The CDR3 spans 14 residues. Unmatched junction bases numbered 2, after V lost 7 bases and J lost 0 bases. The CDR3 sequence: CASTLAGSYNEQFF. As DNA, the CDR3 is TGTGCCAGCACCCTAGCGGGCTCCTACAATGAGCAGTTCTTC. Full variable domain (missing parts from reference TRBV11-2 and TRBJ2-1): EAGVAQSPRYKIIEKRQSVAFWCNPISGHATLYWYQQILGQGPKLLIQFQNNGVVDDSQLPKDRFSAERLKGVDSTLKIQPAKLEDSAVYLCASTLAGSYNEQFFGPGTRLTVL.

The rearrangement links TRBV15 to TRBJ1-5; D not resolved. This CDR3 is built from 15 residues. The germline gives CDR1 LNHNV, CDR2 YYDKDF (reference sequence). V was cut by 1 base and J by 0 bases, with 7 bases left in between. CDR3 residues: CATSRAQYSNQPQHF. CDR3 in DNA: TGTGCCACCAGCAGAGCGCAGTATAGCAATCAGCCCCAGCATTTT. Supplemented by reference TRBV15 and TRBJ1-5, the full variable domain reads DAMVIQNPRYQVTQFGKPVTLSCSQTLNHNVMYWYQQKSSQAPKLLFHYYDKDFNNEADTPDNFQSRRPNTSFCFLDIRSPGLGDTAMYLCATSRAQYSNQPQHFGDGTRLSIL.

V usage is TRBV15 and J usage is TRBJ2-1; 9 positions match TRBD1. With V trimmed by 0 bases and J by 10 bases, 7 bases remained unmatched. Germline CDR1 is LNHNV and CDR2 is YYDKDF (reference sequence). CDR3 size: 15 residues. CDR3 nucleotide sequence: TGTGCCACCAGCAGAGATCAGGTCGGGACAGGGGAGCAGTTCTTC. Translation gives CATSRDQVGTGEQFF.

The chain couples TRBV9 to TRBJ2-1, with 9 bases aligning to TRBD2. This CDR3 is built from 15 residues. After removal of 3 bases from V and 4 bases from J, the junction contained 5 bases not matched to a gene. Germline CDR1 SGDLS, CDR2 YYNGEE. The CDR3 DNA reads as TGTGCCAGCAGCGAAAGACTAGCGGAGTACAATGAGCAGTTCTTC. This gives the protein CASSERLAEYNEQFF. The variable domain in full, completed from reference TRBV9 and TRBJ2-1, reads DSGVTQTPKHLITATGQRVTLRCSPRSGDLSVYWYQQSLDQGLQFLIQYYNGEERAKGNILERFSAQQFPDLHSELNLSSLELGDSALYFCASSERLAEYNEQFFGPGTRLTVL.

The chain has TRBV11-2 and TRBJ2-3; D not certain. Germline-derived CDR1 and CDR2 are SGHAT and FQNNGV. Trimming pared 5 bases from V and 0 bases from J, leaving 9 bases between. This CDR3 comprises 14 residues. CDR3 in amino acids: CASSRQTSTDTQYF. CDR3 in DNA: TGTGCCAGCAGCAGACAAACTAGCACAGATACGCAGTATTTT.

The chain carries TRBV2 and TRBJ2-5; D may be TRBD1 (6 bases). This CDR3 spans 15 amino acids. Germline V gene lookup returns CDR1 SNHLY and CDR2 FYNNEI. V gave up 1 base and J gave up 4 bases, with 13 bases separating them. The CDR3 region has the DNA TGTGCCAGCAGTGAAGGGACAGCTTACTTAGAGACCCAGTACTTC. It is translated as CASSEGTAYLETQYF.

The chain joins TRBV19 to TRBJ2-1; 8 bases map to TRBD1. The length of the CDR3 is 14 residues. CDR1 and CDR2 from the germline V gene are LNHDA and SQIVND (reference sequence). V was clipped by 7 bases and J by 8 bases; unmatched bases: 10. The CDR3 spells CASIPRGLTDEQFF. As DNA, the CDR3 is TGTGCCAGTATTCCCAGGGGGCTAACCGATGAGCAGTTCTTC.

This sequence joins TRBV27 and TRBJ2-7, with 11 bases matching TRBD2. V gave up 4 bases and J gave up 4 bases; unmatched junction bases: 0. The V gene's germline CDR1 is MNHEY and CDR2 SMNVEV (reference sequence). CDR3 size: 13 residues. The CDR3 protein is CASSSSGRYEQYF. The CDR3 DNA is TGTGCCAGCAGTTCTAGCGGGAGGTACGAGCAGTACTTC.

The chain recombines TRBV27 with TRBJ1-5; D perhaps matches TRBD1 (5 bases). The V end was cut by 3 bases, the J end by 5 bases, with 8 bases between. The CDR3 totals 13 residues. Looked up from germline, CDR1 is MNHEY and CDR2 is SMNVEV (reference sequence). The CDR3 DNA reads TGTGCCAGCAGTTTTGGCAGGGATCAGCCCCAGCATTTT. This encodes CASSFGRDQPQHF.

V usage is TRBV6-1 and J usage is TRBJ1-3; the D gene is possibly TRBD1 (5 bases). The V gene's germline CDR1 is MNHNS and CDR2 SASEGT. This CDR3 contains 14 residues. Trimming stripped 2 bases from V and 2 bases from J, with 7 bases between. CDR3 amino acids: CASSERGAGNTIYF. In DNA form, the CDR3 reads TGTGCCAGCAGTGAAAGGGGCGCTGGAAACACCATATATTTT.

This clone came up once. The V gene is TRBV6-1, the J gene TRBJ1-1; 10 bases fit TRBD1. V was pared by 8 bases and J by 4 bases, with 7 bases of the junction left unmatched. The CDR3 sequence is 14 residues long. CDR1 is MNHNS, CDR2 SASEGT, per germline. CDR3 amino acids: CASGRGQGSTEAFF. DNA of the CDR3: TGTGCCAGCGGGAGGGGACAGGGGAGCACTGAAGCTTTCTTT.

This chain's CDR3 is CASSPLAGGGEQYF. In DNA, the CDR3 is TGTGCCAGCAGTCCACTAGCGGGGGGGGGCGAGCAGTACTTC. V gene TRBV2 combines with J gene TRBJ2-7; 13 nucleotides line up with TRBD2. Germline loops: CDR1 SNHLY, CDR2 FYNNEI. J was trimmed by 6 bases and V by 5 bases; bases with no gene match: 4. The CDR3 is made up of 14 amino acids.

This chain uses TRBV29-1 with TRBJ2-7, with 12 bases matching TRBD2. V was pared by 6 bases and J by 5 bases, with 8 bases of the junction left unmatched. This CDR3 spans 14 amino acids. Germline CDR1 reads SQVTM; CDR2 reads ANQGSEA. Here the CDR3 DNA reads TGCAGCGTCGCTAGCGGGGGGGCGGGAAACGAGCAGTACTTC. Its translation: CSVASGGAGNEQYF.

This rearrangement joins TRBV5-1 to TRBJ2-6; D perhaps matches TRBD1 (6 bases). With 6 bases removed from V and 0 bases from J, the gap between germline ends came to 19 bases. The germline V gene has CDR1 SGHRS and CDR2 YFSETQ. The CDR3 sequence is 18 residues long. The CDR3 reads CASTPNRAGLSGANVLTF. CDR3 DNA sequence: TGCGCCAGCACCCCGAACAGGGCCGGCCTCTCTGGGGCCAACGTCCTGACTTTC.

The rearrangement joins TRBV27 to TRBJ2-7; TRBD2 matches at 9 bases. This CDR3 is 14 amino acids long. Germline trimming cut 6 bases from V and 3 bases from J; bases unmatched to any gene: 6. Germline V gene sequence: CDR1 MNHEY, CDR2 SMNVEV (reference sequence). For the CDR3, the DNA is TGTGCCAGCAGCACTAGCGGGTCTATCTACGAGCAGTACTTC. Amino acids: CASSTSGSIYEQYF.

In its sample, this clone was seen once. The chain recombines TRBV7-2 with TRBJ2-1; possible D gene TRBD2, 6 bases. The CDR3 has 17 residues. Germline CDR1 reads SGHTA; CDR2 reads FQGNSA. V lost 1 base, J lost 5 bases, and 18 bases lay in between. The CDR3 nucleotides read TGTGCCAGCAGCTTAGGAGACCCTTGGGGGACTCACAATGAGCAGTTCTTC. Residues: CASSLGDPWGTHNEQFF. The entire variable domain, with the rest obtained from reference TRBV7-2 and TRBJ2-1, is as follows: GAGVSQSPSNKVTEKGKDVELRCDPISGHTALYWYRQSLGQGLEFLIYFQGNSAPDKSGLPSDRFSAERTGGSVSTLTIQRTQQEDSAVYLCASSLGDPWGTHNEQFFGPGTRLTVL.

The rearrangement joins TRBV18 to TRBJ2-1, with TRBD2 identical over 8 bases. Germline V gene data show CDR1 as KGHSH and CDR2 as LQKENI. V lost 2 bases, J lost 0 bases, and 12 bases stayed unmatched. The CDR3 is made up of 19 amino acids. Here the CDR3 DNA reads TGTGCCAGCTCACCAGCGGCTAGCGGGCAACTTAGCTCCTACAATGAGCAGTTCTTC. Protein sequence: CASSPAASGQLSSYNEQFF.

The chain is built from TRBV7-6 and TRBJ2-1; 7 bases are a match to TRBD2. V was pared by 5 bases and J by 0 bases, with 10 bases of the junction left unmatched. From germline, CDR1 is SGHVS and CDR2 FNYEAQ. The CDR3 sequence is 17 residues long. The CDR3 sequence is CASSPGVGGSSYNEQFF. The CDR3 region has the DNA TGTGCCAGCAGCCCCGGAGTTGGCGGGAGCTCCTACAATGAGCAGTTCTTC.

The V call is TRBV9, the J call TRBJ2-7; D possibly corresponds to TRBD2 (7 bases). The CDR3 sequence is 15 residues long. Deletions cut 4 bases from V and 3 bases from J, with 17 bases between. Germline values: CDR1 SGDLS, CDR2 YYNGEE. CDR3 loop: CASSPSGGGFYEQYF. The DNA for the CDR3 is TGTGCCAGCAGCCCTTCGGGGGGCGGGTTCTACGAGCAGTACTTC.

The chain joins TRBV4-3 to TRBJ1-4; unclear D gene. Trimming removed 0 bases at V and 4 bases at J, with 9 bases between. The CDR3 spans 15 residues. Germline values: CDR1 LGHNA, CDR2 YSLEER. The CDR3 nucleotides are TGCGCCAGCAGCCAAGATTCCGGGGTTAATGAAAAACTGTTTTTT. This encodes CASSQDSGVNEKLFF.

The chain uses TRBV5-1 and TRBJ1-2; 8 nucleotides agree with TRBD1. The ends lost 0 bases at V and 8 bases at J; junction bases unmatched: 9. The length of the CDR3 is 15 residues. Looked up from germline, CDR1 is SGHRS and CDR2 is YFSETQ. The CDR3, as DNA: TGCGCCAGCAGCTTGGCCGGAGGGACAGGACAGGGCTACACCTTC. Protein sequence: CASSLAGGTGQGYTF.

The J gene is TRBJ2-1, the V gene TRBV28; D is possibly TRBD2 (6 bases). CDR3 length: 17 amino acids. Germline V gene sequence: CDR1 MDHEN, CDR2 SYDVKM. Trimming cost V 3 bases and J 8 bases, with 23 bases left between them. The CDR3 bases are TGTGCCAGCAGTTTTGGTCGCTGGGCGGGGCTAGAGGATGAGCAGTTCTTC. This gives the protein CASSFGRWAGLEDEQFF.

The chain couples TRBV18 to TRBJ1-5, with TRBD1 matching 9 bases. This CDR3 contains 14 residues. Germline V gives CDR1 KGHSH, CDR2 LQKENI. Unmatched junction bases numbered 4, after V lost 5 bases and J lost 5 bases. The CDR3 reads CASSGDREYQPQHF. CDR3 coding DNA: TGTGCCAGCTCAGGGGACAGGGAGTATCAGCCCCAGCATTTT. The whole variable domain, remainder taken from reference TRBV18 and TRBJ1-5, is NAGVMQNPRHLVRRRGQEARLRCSPMKGHSHVYWYRQLPEEGLKFMVYLQKENIIDESGMPKERFSAEFPKEGPSILRIQQVVRGDSAAYFCASSGDREYQPQHFGDGTRLSIL.

This chain uses TRBV6-5 with TRBJ2-1; 10 bases fit TRBD2. Germline CDR1 reads MNHEY; CDR2 reads SVGAGI. This CDR3 is 14 amino acids long. J lost 8 bases, V lost 8 bases, and 9 bases had no gene match. This CDR3 is CASGLLAGVHEQFF. The CDR3, as DNA: TGTGCCAGCGGGTTGCTAGCGGGAGTCCATGAGCAGTTCTTC.